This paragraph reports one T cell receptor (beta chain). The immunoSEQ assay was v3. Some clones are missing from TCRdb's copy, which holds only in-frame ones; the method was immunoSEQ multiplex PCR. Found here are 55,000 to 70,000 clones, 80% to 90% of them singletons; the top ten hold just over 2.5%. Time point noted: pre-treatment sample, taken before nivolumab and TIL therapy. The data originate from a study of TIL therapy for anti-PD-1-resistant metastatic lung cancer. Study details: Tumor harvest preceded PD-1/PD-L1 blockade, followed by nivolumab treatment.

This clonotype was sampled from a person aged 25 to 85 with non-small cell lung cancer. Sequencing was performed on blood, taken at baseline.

In DNA, the CDR3 is TGTGCCAGCAGTCTAGGGACAGAGTATGGCTACACCTTC. This gives the protein CASSLGTEYGYTF. The rearrangement links TRBV28 to TRBJ1-2, with TRBD1 identical over 7 bases. J gave up 5 bases and V 5 bases, and 5 bases lay outside the gene matches. CDR1 is MDHEN and CDR2 is SYDVKM in the germline V gene. The CDR3 runs 13 residues.